This TCR beta chain was sequenced for a study of cytomegalovirus exposure and HLA in healthy donors (dated by TCRdb to about 2017). Looking at the study overall: An earlier analysis of roughly 500 of the donors reported roughly 300 Gb of sequence data and 100 million to 130 million unique TCR beta sequences from about 179 million T cells. Because of strong linkage in the cohort, five DR-DQ haplotypes were treated as single units for association and clustering. A later analysis re-analyzed previously published TCR beta repertoires from 666 donors and added high-resolution HLA genotyping to study TCR occurrence patterns. Using immunosequencing, the study profiled T cell repertoires from 550 to 750 subjects and related those repertoires to cytomegalovirus serostatus. The genetic ancestry cluster associated with self-reported Caucasian donors included about four fifths of the approximately 400 genotyped donors. A later genetic analysis used genome-wide SNP genotypes for about 60% of the roughly 700 donors, treating that subset as a discovery cohort. A separate validation cohort of roughly 110 different subjects was used in addition to the 666-subject first cohort. High-throughput TCR immunosequencing, statistical association of individual TCRs with disease status, and machine learning were combined to predict cytomegalovirus infection status. In the later analysis, no new phenotypic data were used to find candidate immune exposures; instead, reliance was placed on TCR beta sequences and their occurrence across donors. The study aimed to test whether cataloging public T cell receptors could reveal signatures of past pathogen exposure. HLA typing included class I and class II loci at four-digit resolution. Typing coverage varied by locus: about 620-640 donors for A, B, C, DRB1 and DQB1; some 520 for DQA1; nearly 610 for DPA1; roughly 470 for DPB1. Among some 400 genotyped donors of the cohort, an average of about 240,000 unique TCR beta nucleotide sequences were sequenced per donor, roughly 20% of them non-productive. Donor age, sex, ethnicity and CMV serostatus were collected together with the repertoire data. An earlier analysis of a few hundred of the donors applied high-throughput TCR beta sequencing to assess whether each TCR beta V gene segment acted as functional or pseudogenic. About 300 gigabases of sequencing data and tens of millions of unique TCR sequences were included in an early release covering several hundred HLA-typed donors. All discovery cohort repertoires had been generated on a single sequencing platform. The investigation overall reported the following: An earlier analysis of some 590 of the donors showed that most TCR beta V segments appeared in productive rearrangements either about 87% or about 30% of the time, which broadly matched IMGT annotations. Linkage disequilibrium might explain the correlated functional status among segregating V segments, but an unknown experimental factor could not be ruled out. Across donors, most TCR sequences were observed very rarely, whereas some public TCRs were present in many individuals. Compared with the roughly 710-donor mean, donors in an Asian-associated ancestry cluster had fewer N-insertions in productive TCRs, according to a later genetic analysis. In vitro tests confirmed that a few of the cytomegalovirus-associated TCR beta chains recognize cytomegalovirus antigens. A cluster of highly shared sequence variants was judged likely to represent a technical artifact of the sequencing pipeline. Because the 87-base-pair reads could not distinguish some IMGT-functional V segments, including TRBV6-2 and TRBV6-3, those segments were excluded. V-gene and J-gene trimming of TCR beta chains was associated with a missense DCLRE1C variant in a later genetic analysis, and the association was replicated in an independent cohort. In a later analysis, several top co-occurrence clusters were reported to appear linked to parvovirus B19, influenza, CMV and Epstein-Barr virus. In a later analysis, the rate of TCR association differed among HLA loci, with DRB1 alleles having the most associated TCRs and HLA-C alleles having the fewest. In the study, some 160 TCR beta chains were listed as associated with cytomegalovirus. When HLA alleles, especially DR and DQ, strongly co-occurred, attributing TCR associations to individual alleles was difficult. The earlier analysis of 587 of the donors excluded approximately 15 rarely observed V segments, including chromosome 9 orphons, because counts were too low. A later analysis found that HLA-associated TCR beta chains were more clonally expanded and had lower generation probabilities than equally common non-associated chains. This cohort had only TCR beta chains sequenced, and the lack of alpha or paired-chain data limited which features could be detected. Cytomegalovirus status was reported to be diagnosed by the classifier with high specificity and sensitivity in both the original and validation cohorts. Immune exposure information for the cohort was limited to CMV serostatus. In a later analysis, most CMV-associated TCR beta chains were found to appear HLA-restricted, with HLA associations seemingly driven largely by CMV exposure. At a false discovery rate of 0.05, a later analysis linked under 20,000 TCR beta sequences to specific HLA alleles. Because HLA typing was missing for some donors at each locus, association tests included only the typed subset. A further reported finding was that TCR beta sequences accurately predicted the HLA-A and HLA-B alleles for most subjects in the first cohort. Sequencing depth was assumed to be roughly uniform across donors in the presence/absence analyses, though that assumption may not hold. The authors suggested that the approach could potentially be extended to other disease states and immunological phenotypes.

This clone was picked up a small number of times. It lacks a known antigen. No per-base quality is available; no much larger clone lies one base away. V is reduced by 5 bases and J by 6 bases, leaving a spacing of 16 bases between them. Sequences MDHEN (CDR1) and SYDVKM (CDR2) are obtained from the germline V gene. The CDR3 spans 15 residues, from the cysteine through the phenylalanine. The retained sequence is limited to the CDR3, 45 bases, with the frame set at the first base. The cohort consisted of more than 650 healthy bone marrow donors. All cohort members were sampled while nominally healthy, although unrecorded immune exposures were likely present. The donor was CMV seropositive and belonged to the group of 250 to 350 seropositive cohort members. A peripheral blood sample was collected from each donor, and TCR beta sequencing was performed on peripheral blood mononuclear cells. Genomic DNA was extracted from the blood cell samples with the Qiagen DNeasy Blood Extraction Kit.

Library preparation used the immunoSEQ multiplex PCR assay. For the multiplex PCR, a mixture combining 60 forward primers for TCR Vbeta segments and 13 reverse primers for TCR Jbeta segments was used. Amplification of the CDR3 region of rearranged TCR beta genes was performed with a multiplex PCR assay on genomic DNA. On the Illumina HiSeq System, the amplified TCR beta libraries were sequenced as 87-base-pair reads. Concerning the study's data processing: In a later analysis, about 80 million unique TCR beta chains were counted across the roughly 610 repertoires, and roughly 10 million of these chains were shared by at least two donors. Raw reads were error-corrected and collapsed into unique sequences with a nearest-neighbor algorithm that merged closely related sequences to remove PCR and sequencing errors. Alignment of CDR3 sequences to IMGT reference sequences was used to assign V, D and J gene segments. Each retained sequence needed at least a six-nucleotide match to both a V gene segment and a J gene segment. Rearrangements were classified as productive when the CDR3 lacked stop codons and remained in frame with V and J, and all other rearrangements were classified as non-productive. Following IMGT convention, CDR3 was defined as the stretch from the second conserved V-encoded cysteine to the conserved J-encoded phenylalanine. Sequences without an unambiguous match to a single V gene segment were excluded from the earlier analysis of 450 to 650 of the donors. In an earlier analysis of 450 to 700 of the donors, V segments were called functional above 56.7% productive rearrangements and were called segregating when the between-donor standard deviation exceeded 5%. To diagnose cytomegalovirus status from the catalog of TCR beta chain sequences, a statistical classification framework was built. A later analysis assigned V and J genes by comparing TCR nucleotide sequences with IMGT/GENE-DB human TR gene sequences. The TCRdist pipeline was used in a later analysis to assign CDR3 sequences and most-parsimonious VDJ recombination scenarios. A later analysis defined each TCR beta chain by its CDR3 amino acid sequence plus V-gene family, and excluded reads lacking a unique V-gene family. To address suspected cross-contamination and a sequencing artifact, a later analysis removed around 590 highly shared, low-generation-probability nucleotide sequences. In a later analysis, a clonal expansion index for each public chain was calculated from normalized within-repertoire ranks of inferred template counts. A later analysis computed generation probabilities with a VDJ recombination model fitted to out-of-frame rearrangements, and checked the results against IGoR. In a later analysis, TCR-TCR, TCR-HLA and TCR-CMV co-occurrence was scored with hypergeometric tests, and a repertoire-size bias correction was applied to TCR pairs. In a later analysis, false discovery rates were estimated by permuting HLA or CMV assignments 20 times. A later analysis grouped co-occurring TCRs with DBSCAN, adding TCRdist sequence similarity when clustering within HLA-allele-positive subsets. Repertoires with fewer than 30,000 or more than 120,000 public chains were left out of co-occurrence clustering, as were several repertoires with anomalous nucleotide sharing. TCRdb's version of the immuneACCESS table is confined to in-frame rearrangements and falls short of the full clone set. An unresolved V gene accounts for under half of the shortfall where checked; the remainder is of unknown origin. D and trimming come from the DNA, and the V and J calls and clone size come from that table. Present in this sample are 150,000 or so clones, roughly 77% of which were seen just once. Approximately 11% of the sample is in the top ten clones.

The receptor chain draws on TRBV28 and TRBJ2-2, and perhaps TRBD2 as D gene, on 5 matching bases. Sequenced: PBMCs. This receptor was taken from a man younger than 35 in good health and CMV-seropositive. The CDR3 is CASSQQLGGAGELFF. The DNA is as follows: TGTGCCAGCAGTCAACAACTAGGAGGTGCCGGGGAGCTGTTTTTT.